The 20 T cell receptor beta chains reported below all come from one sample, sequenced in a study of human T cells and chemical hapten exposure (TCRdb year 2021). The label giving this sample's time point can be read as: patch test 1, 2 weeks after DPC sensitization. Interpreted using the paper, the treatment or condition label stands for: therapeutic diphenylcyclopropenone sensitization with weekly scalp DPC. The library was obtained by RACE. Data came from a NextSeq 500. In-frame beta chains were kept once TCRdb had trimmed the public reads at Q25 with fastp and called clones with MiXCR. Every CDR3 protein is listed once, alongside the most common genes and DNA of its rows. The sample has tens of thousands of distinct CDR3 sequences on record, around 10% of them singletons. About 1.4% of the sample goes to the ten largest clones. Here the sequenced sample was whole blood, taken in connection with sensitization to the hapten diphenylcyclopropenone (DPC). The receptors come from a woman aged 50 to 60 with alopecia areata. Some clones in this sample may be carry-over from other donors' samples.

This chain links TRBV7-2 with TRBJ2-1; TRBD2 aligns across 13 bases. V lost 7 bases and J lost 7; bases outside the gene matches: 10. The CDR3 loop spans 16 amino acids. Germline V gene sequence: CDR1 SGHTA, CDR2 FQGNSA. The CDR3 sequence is CASIRTGTSGKNEQFF. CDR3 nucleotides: TGTGCCAGCATCCGAACCGGGACTAGCGGGAAAAATGAGCAGTTCTTC.

The CDR3 DNA reads TGCAGCGCTGGGACTAGCGGGAGTTCAGATACGCAGTATTTT. Translation: CSAGTSGSSDTQYF. The rearrangement uses TRBV29-1 and TRBJ2-3; 14 bases fit TRBD2. The ends lost 7 bases at V and 4 bases at J; junction bases unmatched: 4. The length of the CDR3 is 14 residues. The germline CDR1 and CDR2 sequences are SQVTM and ANQGSEA.

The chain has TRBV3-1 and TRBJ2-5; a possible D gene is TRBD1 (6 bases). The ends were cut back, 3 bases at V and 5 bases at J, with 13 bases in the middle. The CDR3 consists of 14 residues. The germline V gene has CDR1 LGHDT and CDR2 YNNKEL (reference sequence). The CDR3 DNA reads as TGTGCCAGCAGCCACGCCCGGACAGAGGAGACCCAGTACTTC. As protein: CASSHARTEETQYF.

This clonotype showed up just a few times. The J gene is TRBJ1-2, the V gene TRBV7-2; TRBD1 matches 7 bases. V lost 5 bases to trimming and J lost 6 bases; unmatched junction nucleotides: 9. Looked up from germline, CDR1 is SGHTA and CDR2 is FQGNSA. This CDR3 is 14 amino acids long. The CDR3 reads CASSPLPTGHGYTF. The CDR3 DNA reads TGTGCCAGCAGCCCTTTACCGACAGGGCATGGCTACACCTTC.

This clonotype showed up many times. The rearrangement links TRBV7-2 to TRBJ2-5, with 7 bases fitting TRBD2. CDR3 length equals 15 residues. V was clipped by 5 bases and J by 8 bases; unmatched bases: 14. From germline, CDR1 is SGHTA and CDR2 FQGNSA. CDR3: CASSKNQKPAGTQYF. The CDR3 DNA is TGTGCCAGCAGCAAAAATCAAAAGCCAGCGGGAACCCAGTACTTC.

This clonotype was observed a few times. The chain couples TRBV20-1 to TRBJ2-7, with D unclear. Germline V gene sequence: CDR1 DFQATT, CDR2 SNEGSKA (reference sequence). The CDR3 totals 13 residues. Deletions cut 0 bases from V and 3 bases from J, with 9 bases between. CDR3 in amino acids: CSAREWASYEQYF. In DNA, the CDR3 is TGCAGTGCTAGAGAATGGGCGAGCTACGAGCAGTACTTC.

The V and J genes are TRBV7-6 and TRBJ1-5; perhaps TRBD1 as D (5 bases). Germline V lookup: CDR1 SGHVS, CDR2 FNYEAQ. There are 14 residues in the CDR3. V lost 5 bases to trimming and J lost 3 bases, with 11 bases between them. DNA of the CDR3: TGTGCCAGCAGCGCCCAGGGACCCAATCAGCCCCAGCATTTT. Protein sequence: CASSAQGPNQPQHF.

CDR3 sequence (DNA): TGTGCCAGCAGACGACAGCCCGGGAACACCGGGGAGCTGTTTTTT. Amino acid sequence: CASRRQPGNTGELFF. The chain couples TRBV6-2 or TRBV6-3 to TRBJ2-2, with a tentative D call TRBD1 (5 bases). The germline gives CDR1 MNHEY, CDR2 SVGEGT. V lost 6 bases and J lost 1, with 12 bases in between. CDR3 length equals 15 residues.

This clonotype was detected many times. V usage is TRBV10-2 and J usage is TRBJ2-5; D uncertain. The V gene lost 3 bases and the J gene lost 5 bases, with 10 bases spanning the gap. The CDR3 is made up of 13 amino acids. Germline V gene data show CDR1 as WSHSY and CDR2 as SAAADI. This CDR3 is CASSDRSPETQYF. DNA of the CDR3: TGCGCCAGCAGTGATCGAAGCCCGGAGACCCAGTACTTC.

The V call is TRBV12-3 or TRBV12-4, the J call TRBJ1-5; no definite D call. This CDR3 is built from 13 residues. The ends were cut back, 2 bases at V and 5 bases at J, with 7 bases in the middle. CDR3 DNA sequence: TGTGCCAGCAGTTTAAGGCGTGATCAGCCCCAGCATTTT. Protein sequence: CASSLRRDQPQHF.

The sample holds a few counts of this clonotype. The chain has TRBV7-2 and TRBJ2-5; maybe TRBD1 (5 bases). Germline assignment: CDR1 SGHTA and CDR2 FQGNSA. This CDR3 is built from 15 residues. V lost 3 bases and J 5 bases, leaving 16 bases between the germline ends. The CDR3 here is CASSLKGSPRETQYF. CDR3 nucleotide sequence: TGTGCCAGCAGCTTGAAGGGGTCCCCTCGGGAGACCCAGTACTTC.

DNA of the CDR3: TGTGCCAGCAGCTTAGGAGAGAACGGCTACACCTTC. As protein: CASSLGENGYTF. V usage is TRBV7-9 and J usage is TRBJ1-2; D not resolved. Germline CDR1 SEHNR, CDR2 FQNEAQ (reference sequence). V shed 1 base and J shed 8 bases, with 8 bases lying between them. This CDR3 is built from 12 residues.

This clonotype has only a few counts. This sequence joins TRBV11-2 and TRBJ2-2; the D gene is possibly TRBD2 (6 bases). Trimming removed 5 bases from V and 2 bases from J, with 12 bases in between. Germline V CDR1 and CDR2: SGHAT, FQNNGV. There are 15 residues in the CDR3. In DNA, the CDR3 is TGTGCCAGCAGCCCCCGACTAGGCAACACCGGGGAGCTGTTTTTT. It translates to CASSPRLGNTGELFF.

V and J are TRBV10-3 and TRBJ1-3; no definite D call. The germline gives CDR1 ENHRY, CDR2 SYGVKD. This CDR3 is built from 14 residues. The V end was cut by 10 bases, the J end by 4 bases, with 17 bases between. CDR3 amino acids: CATSRGEQGNTIYF. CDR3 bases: TGTGCCACCTCCCGCGGGGAGCAGGGAAACACCATATATTTT.

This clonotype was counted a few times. CDR3 sequence (DNA): TGTGCCAGCTCCCCTGGACTAGCGGCGGGCGATACGCAGTATTTT. Translation: CASSPGLAAGDTQYF. V gene TRBV18 combines with J gene TRBJ2-3; 10 nucleotides match TRBD2. Losses at the gene ends were 6 bases for V and 6 bases for J; bases not matched to a gene: 9. CDR1 is KGHSH, CDR2 LQKENI, per germline. The CDR3 spans 15 residues.

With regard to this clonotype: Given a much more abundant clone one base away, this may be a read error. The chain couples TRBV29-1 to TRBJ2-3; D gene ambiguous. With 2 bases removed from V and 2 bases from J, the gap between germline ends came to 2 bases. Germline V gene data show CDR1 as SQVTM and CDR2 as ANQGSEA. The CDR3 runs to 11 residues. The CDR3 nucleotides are TGCAGCGTTGAAAACACAGATACGCAGTATTTT. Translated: CSVENTDTQYF.

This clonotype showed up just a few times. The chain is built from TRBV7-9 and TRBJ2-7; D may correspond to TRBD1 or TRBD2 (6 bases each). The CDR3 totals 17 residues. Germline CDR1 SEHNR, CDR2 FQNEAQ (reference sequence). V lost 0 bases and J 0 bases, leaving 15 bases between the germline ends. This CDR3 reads CASSLAGGGRTSYEQYF. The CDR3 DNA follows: TGTGCCAGCAGCTTAGCCGGGGGCGGGCGGACCTCCTACGAGCAGTACTTC.

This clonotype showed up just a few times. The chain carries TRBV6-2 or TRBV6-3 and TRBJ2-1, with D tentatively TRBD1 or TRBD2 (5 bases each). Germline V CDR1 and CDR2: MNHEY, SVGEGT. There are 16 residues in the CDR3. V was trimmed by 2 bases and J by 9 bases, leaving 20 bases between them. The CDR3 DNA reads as TGTGCCAGCAGTTACCCACAGGAATGGGAGAACGGTGAGCAGTTCTTC. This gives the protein CASSYPQEWENGEQFF.

The CDR3 bases are TGTGCCAGCAGTTTACTGACTAGCGGGGGTCAAGCTCCGTTCTTC. Protein sequence: CASSLLTSGGQAPFF. This chain uses TRBV27 with TRBJ2-1, with 12 nucleotides matching TRBD2. CDR3 length: 15 amino acids. In germline, CDR1 is MNHEY, CDR2 SMNVEV (reference sequence). The V and J ends lost 2 bases and 15 bases, in that order; junction bases with no gene match: 11.

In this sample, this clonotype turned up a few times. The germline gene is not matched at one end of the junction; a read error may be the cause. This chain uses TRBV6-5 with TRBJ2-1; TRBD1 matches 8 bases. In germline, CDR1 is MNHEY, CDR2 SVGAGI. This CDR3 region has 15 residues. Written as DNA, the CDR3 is TGTGCCAGCAGTTACTCCCGGACAGGGTACAGTGAGCAGTTCTTC. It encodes CASSYSRTGYSEQFF.